The 24 T cell receptor beta chains below all came from one sample that was sequenced in a study of T cell responses to AZD1222 COVID-19 vaccine. The data were produced by immunoSEQ multiplex PCR, yet TCRdb's version contains in-frame clones alone and is incomplete. The table lists about 150,000 clones, approximately 91% of them singletons. This specimen consisted of peripheral blood, obtained after recovery from COVID-19. The receptors derive from an adult who had recovered from COVID-19.

V usage is TRBV12-3 or TRBV12-4 and J usage is TRBJ1-1; D may be TRBD1 (6 bases). V was clipped by 3 bases and J by 8 bases, with 13 bases between them. The CDR3 contains 13 residues. Written as DNA, the CDR3 is TGTGCCAGCAGTTTCACCCCCCAGGGGGAAGCTTTCTTT. Its translation is CASSFTPQGEAFF.

The V and J genes are TRBV9 and TRBJ2-2; a weak D match, TRBD1 (6 bases). Trimming stripped 5 bases from V and 4 bases from J, with 12 bases between. This CDR3 has 14 amino acids. The germline CDR1 and CDR2 sequences are SGDLS and YYNGEE. This CDR3 reads CASRGALSTGELFF. The CDR3 DNA follows: TGTGCCAGCAGGGGGGCGCTTTCCACCGGGGAGCTGTTTTTT.

This chain joins TRBV9 and TRBJ2-7; the match to TRBD2 covers 11 bases. The CDR3 runs 15 residues. Per the germline V gene, CDR1 is SGDLS and CDR2 is YYNGEE. V gave up 0 bases and J gave up 3 bases; unmatched junction bases: 2. CDR3 bases: TGTGCCAGCAGCGTAGGTACTAGCGGGGGCTACGAGCAGTACTTC. Its translation is CASSVGTSGGYEQYF. The whole variable domain, filled in from reference TRBV9 and TRBJ2-7, reads DSGVTQTPKHLITATGQRVTLRCSPRSGDLSVYWYQQSLDQGLQFLIQYYNGEERAKGNILERFSAQQFPDLHSELNLSSLELGDSALYFCASSVGTSGGYEQYFGPGTRLTVT.

This sequence joins TRBV29-1 and TRBJ1-2, with 7 bases aligning to TRBD1. J was trimmed by 4 bases and V by 7 bases; bases with no gene match: 9. The CDR3 consists of 13 residues. From germline, CDR1 is SQVTM and CDR2 ANQGSEA. The DNA of the CDR3 is TGCAGCGACTTAAACCCAGGGGGCTATGGCTACACCTTC. This gives the protein CSDLNPGGYGYTF.

The chain uses TRBV28 and TRBJ2-3; TRBD1 aligns across 10 bases. The CDR3 covers 17 residues. V gave up 3 bases and J gave up 0 bases; unmatched junction bases: 6. Germline loops: CDR1 MDHEN, CDR2 SYDVKM. CDR3 DNA sequence: TGTGCCAGCAGTTTCCGGACAGGGGGAATGAGCACAGATACGCAGTATTTT. This encodes CASSFRTGGMSTDTQYF.

The chain is built from TRBV2 and TRBJ2-7, with 7 bases aligning to TRBD2. After removal of 3 bases from V and 1 base from J, the junction contained 3 bases not matched to a gene. The length of the CDR3 is 14 residues. Per the germline V gene, CDR1 is SNHLY and CDR2 is FYNNEI. The CDR3 is CASSDRGGSYEQYF. CDR3 bases: TGTGCCAGCAGTGACCGGGGAGGGTCCTACGAGCAGTACTTC.

J is TRBJ1-5 and V is TRBV4-2, with D possibly TRBD1 on 5 matching bases. This CDR3 has 16 residues. Looked up from germline, CDR1 is LGHNA and CDR2 is YNFKEQ. V lost 0 bases and J 4 bases, leaving 13 bases between the germline ends. The CDR3 loop is CASSQEVRAGNQPQHF. CDR3 nucleotide sequence: TGTGCCAGCAGCCAAGAGGTCAGGGCTGGGAATCAGCCCCAGCATTTT.

The rearrangement uses TRBV6-2 or TRBV6-3 and TRBJ1-1, with D uncertain. Deletions cut 5 bases from V and 3 bases from J, with 16 bases between. CDR1 is MNHEY and CDR2 is SVGEGT in the germline V gene. The CDR3 covers 15 residues. The CDR3 nucleotides read TGTGCCAGCAGTCAACTCCTAAAAAGGGACACTGAAGCTTTCTTT. This codes for CASSQLLKRDTEAFF.

The V call is TRBV4-3, the J call TRBJ1-2; D is possibly TRBD1 (5 bases). The CDR3 runs to 14 residues. From germline, CDR1 is LGHNA and CDR2 YSLEER. The V end was cut by 1 base, the J end by 8 bases, with 14 bases between. The CDR3 nucleotides read TGCGCCAGCAGCCAAGCTGCAGGGTCTAAGGGCTACACCTTC. Amino acids: CASSQAAGSKGYTF.

The chain has TRBV28 and TRBJ2-1; maybe TRBD1 (6 bases). CDR1 is MDHEN and CDR2 is SYDVKM in the germline V gene. The ends were cut back, 4 bases at V and 0 bases at J, with 10 bases in the middle. The CDR3 totals 15 residues. The CDR3 nucleotides are TGTGCCAGCAGTTGGGACACCAGCTCCTACAATGAGCAGTTCTTC. This gives the protein CASSWDTSSYNEQFF.

The chain employs TRBV7-9 and TRBJ1-4; no firm D call. This CDR3 is built from 14 residues. With 8 bases removed from V and 7 bases from J, the gap between germline ends came to 17 bases. Germline V gene sequence: CDR1 SEHNR, CDR2 FQNEAQ (reference sequence). CDR3 loop: CASGDPGSGEKLFF. CDR3 sequence (DNA): TGTGCCAGCGGCGACCCGGGGTCGGGTGAAAAACTGTTTTTT. The whole variable domain, remainder taken from reference TRBV7-9 and TRBJ1-4, is DTGVSQNPRHKITKRGQNVTFRCDPISEHNRLYWYRQTLGQGPEFLTYFQNEAQLEKSRLLSDRFSAERPKGSFSTLEIQRTEQGDSAMYLCASGDPGSGEKLFFGSGTQLSVL.

The V gene is TRBV7-2, the J gene TRBJ2-4; D gene unclear. Germline CDR1 SGHTA, CDR2 FQGNSA. This CDR3 contains 15 residues. The V and J ends lost 7 bases and 0 bases respectively, with 13 bases between them. The CDR3 bases are TGTGCCAGCACCCCGAAGGGTGGAGCCAAAAACATTCAGTACTTC. Amino acid sequence: CASTPKGGAKNIQYF.

The CDR3: CASSPGLAGGNTQYF. CDR3 sequence (DNA): TGTGCCAGCAGCCCGGGACTAGCGGGAGGTAATACGCAGTATTTT. The genes are TRBV27 and TRBJ2-3; 15 bases are a match to TRBD2. V dropped 6 bases and J dropped 7; count of bases not matched to a gene: 5. Germline V lookup: CDR1 MNHEY, CDR2 SMNVEV (reference sequence). This CDR3 comprises 15 residues.

The V call is TRBV7-2, the J call TRBJ2-5; TRBD1 matches at 7 bases. This CDR3 has 15 residues. The junction had 8 bases not matched to a gene; V was cut back by 5 bases and J by 2 bases. Germline lookup yields CDR1 SGHTA and CDR2 FQGNSA. As DNA, the CDR3 is TGTGCCAGCAGCCAAACTCCGGGACAGCAAGAGACCCAGTACTTC. Its protein product is CASSQTPGQQETQYF.

The J gene is TRBJ2-5, the V gene TRBV7-6, with 11 bases identical to TRBD1. The CDR3 is 18 amino acids. CDR1 SGHVS and CDR2 FNYEAQ come from the germline V gene. V was clipped by 7 bases and J by 1 base; unmatched bases: 14. DNA of the CDR3: TGTGCCAGCACCTCCCGGGACAGGGGGGACAAAATCCAAGAGACCCAGTACTTC. Its translation: CASTSRDRGDKIQETQYF.

The chain joins TRBV4-3 to TRBJ2-7; D is unresolved. V lost 0 bases to trimming and J lost 3 bases, with 9 bases between them. This CDR3 comprises 14 residues. Germline values: CDR1 LGHNA, CDR2 YSLEER. The CDR3 loop is CASSQEHSLYEQYF. The DNA of the CDR3 is TGCGCCAGCAGCCAAGAACACAGCCTCTACGAGCAGTACTTC.

The CDR3 spells CASSFPDRVLGNTIYF. The CDR3 region has the DNA TGTGCCAGCAGTTTTCCGGACAGGGTGTTAGGAAACACCATATATTTT. This chain uses TRBV6-2 or TRBV6-3 with TRBJ1-3, with 8 bases fitting TRBD1. Germline V gene sequence: CDR1 MNHEY, CDR2 SVGEGT. The junction had 9 bases not matched to a gene; V was cut back by 4 bases and J by 4 bases. CDR3 length: 16 residues.

J is TRBJ2-1 and V is TRBV29-1; D may correspond to TRBD1 or TRBD2 (5 bases each). The CDR3 is 13 amino acids. Trimming cost V 4 bases and J 6 bases, with 13 bases left between them. The V gene's germline CDR1 is SQVTM and CDR2 ANQGSEA. CDR3: CSVGGSTTNEQFF. The CDR3 region has the DNA TGCAGCGTTGGGGGGAGTACAACCAATGAGCAGTTCTTC.

V usage is TRBV12-3 or TRBV12-4 and J usage is TRBJ2-7; 9 nucleotides agree with TRBD1. The CDR3 sequence is 13 residues long. Trimming at V came to 10 bases and at J to 4 bases, leaving 8 bases not matched to a gene. The CDR3 bases are TGTGCCATCGCCTACAGGGGGCGATACGAGCAGTACTTC. This encodes CAIAYRGRYEQYF.

The chain has TRBV6-5 and TRBJ1-4; D is unresolved. Germline V gene sequence: CDR1 MNHEY, CDR2 SVGAGI. The CDR3 is 13 amino acids. Between the trimmed V and J ends, which lost 10 bases and 4 bases, there was a span of 13 bases. The chain's CDR3 is CATDGGYNEKLFF. DNA of the CDR3: TGTGCCACCGATGGCGGATATAATGAAAAACTGTTTTTT.

This sequence joins TRBV4-1 and TRBJ1-2; maybe TRBD1 (5 bases). V was clipped by 4 bases and J by 4 bases, with 19 bases between them. Germline CDR1 and CDR2: MGHRA and YSYEKL. This CDR3 has 16 residues. CDR3 protein: CASSLLRQSEAYGYTF. Written as DNA, the CDR3 is TGCGCCAGCAGCCTCCTCAGACAGTCAGAGGCCTATGGCTACACCTTC.

This rearrangement joins TRBV19 to TRBJ1-2; 8 nucleotides match TRBD1. CDR3 length equals 15 residues. Germline V gene lookup returns CDR1 LNHDA and CDR2 SQIVND (reference sequence). V lost 5 bases to trimming and J lost 2 bases; unmatched junction nucleotides: 7. The CDR3 is CASSPRTGSNYGYTF. The CDR3 DNA reads TGTGCCAGTAGTCCCCGGACAGGGTCGAACTATGGCTACACCTTC. Full variable domain (remainder filled in from reference TRBV19 and TRBJ1-2): DGGITQSPKYLFRKEGQNVTLSCEQNLNHDAMYWYRQDPGQGLRLIYYSQIVNDFQKGDIAEGYSVSREKKESFPLTVTSAQKNPTAFYLCASSPRTGSNYGYTFGSGTRLTVV.

The chain employs TRBV2 and TRBJ1-3; D gene unclear. The CDR3 loop spans 12 amino acids. CDR1 and CDR2 (germline): SNHLY, FYNNEI. V lost 8 bases and J 0 bases, leaving 5 bases between the germline ends. Here the CDR3 DNA reads TGTGCCAGCGGGCTCTCTGGAAACACCATATATTTT. Residues: CASGLSGNTIYF. Supplemented by reference TRBV2 and TRBJ1-3, the full variable domain reads EPEVTQTPSHQVTQMGQEVILRCVPISNHLYFYWYRQILGQKVEFLVSFYNNEISEKSEIFDDQFSVERPDGSNFTLKIRSTKLEDSAMYFCASGLSGNTIYFGEGSWLTVV.

About this clone: Its ends do not fully match the called genes, so a read error is possible. This sequence joins TRBV12-3 or TRBV12-4 and TRBJ1-4, with TRBD1 as a possible D gene (6 bases). The CDR3 consists of 12 residues. CDR3 DNA sequence: TGTGCCAGCAGCTTAATGGACAGTCCCGTTAGATGG. This translates into CASSLMDSPVRW.